This entry lists 2 T cell receptor beta chains sequenced from one sample in a study of blood T cell repertoires in COVID-19. Clones were read by immunoSEQ multiplex PCR, and TCRdb kept only the in-frame ones, dropping some. The table shows some 460,000 clones, with approximately 90% occurring only once. Material for sequencing was peripheral blood. All receptors derive from a woman aged 25 to 39 with acute or convalescent COVID-19.

V gene TRBV13 combines with J gene TRBJ2-7; D may be TRBD1 (5 bases). Germline V CDR1 and CDR2: PRHDT, FYEKMQ (reference sequence). The CDR3 totals 11 residues. V was cut by 6 bases and J by 3 bases, with 6 bases left in between. The chain's CDR3 is CASSQGYEQYF. The CDR3 DNA is TGTGCCAGCAGTCAGGGCTACGAGCAGTACTTC. Complete variable domain (other parts from reference TRBV13 and TRBJ2-7): AAGVIQSPRHLIKEKRETATLKCYPIPRHDTVYWYQQGPGQDPQFLISFYEKMQSDKGSIPDRFSAQQFSDYHSELNMSSLELGDSALYFCASSQGYEQYFGPGTRLTVT.

This clone was recorded a few times. The chain recombines TRBV7-2 with TRBJ1-1, with 7 bases that match TRBD1. The CDR3 covers 13 residues. J lost 1 base, V lost 5 bases, and 1 base had no gene match. In germline, CDR1 is SGHTA, CDR2 FQGNSA. DNA of the CDR3: TGTGCCAGCAGCAGACAGGGGAACACTGAAGCTTTCTTT. Translated, it gives CASSRQGNTEAFF.